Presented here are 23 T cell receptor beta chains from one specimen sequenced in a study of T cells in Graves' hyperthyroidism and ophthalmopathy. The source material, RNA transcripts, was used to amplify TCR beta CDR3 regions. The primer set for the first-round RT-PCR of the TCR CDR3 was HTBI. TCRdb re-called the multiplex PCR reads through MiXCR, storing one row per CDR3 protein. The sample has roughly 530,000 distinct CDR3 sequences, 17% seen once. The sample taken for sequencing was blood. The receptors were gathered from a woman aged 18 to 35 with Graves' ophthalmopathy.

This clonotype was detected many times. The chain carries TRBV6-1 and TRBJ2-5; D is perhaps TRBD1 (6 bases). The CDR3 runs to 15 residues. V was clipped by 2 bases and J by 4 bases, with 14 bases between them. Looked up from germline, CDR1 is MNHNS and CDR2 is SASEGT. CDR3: CASSENSGDRETQYF. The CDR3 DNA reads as TGTGCCAGCAGTGAAAATTCAGGGGATCGAGAGACCCAGTACTTC.

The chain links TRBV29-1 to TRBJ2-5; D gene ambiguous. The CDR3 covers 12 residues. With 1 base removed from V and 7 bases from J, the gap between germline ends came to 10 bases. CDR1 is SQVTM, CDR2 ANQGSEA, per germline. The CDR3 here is CSVEGGWGTQYF. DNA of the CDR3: TGCAGCGTTGAAGGAGGATGGGGGACCCAGTACTTC.

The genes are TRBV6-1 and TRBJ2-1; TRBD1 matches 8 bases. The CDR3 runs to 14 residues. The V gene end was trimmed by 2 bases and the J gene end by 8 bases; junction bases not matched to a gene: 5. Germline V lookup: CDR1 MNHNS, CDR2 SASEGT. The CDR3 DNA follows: TGTGCCAGCAGTGAAACGACAGGGGACCATGAGCAGTTCTTC. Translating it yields CASSETTGDHEQFF.

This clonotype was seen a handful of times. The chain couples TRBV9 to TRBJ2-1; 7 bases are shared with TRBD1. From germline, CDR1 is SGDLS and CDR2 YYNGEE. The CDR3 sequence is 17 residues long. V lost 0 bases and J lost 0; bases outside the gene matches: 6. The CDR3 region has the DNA TGTGCCAGCAGCGTAGAAGGGGGCGGAAGCTCCTACAATGAGCAGTTCTTC. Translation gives CASSVEGGGSSYNEQFF. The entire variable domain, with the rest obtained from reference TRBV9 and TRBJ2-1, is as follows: DSGVTQTPKHLITATGQRVTLRCSPRSGDLSVYWYQQSLDQGLQFLIQYYNGEERAKGNILERFSAQQFPDLHSELNLSSLELGDSALYFCASSVEGGGSSYNEQFFGPGTRLTVL.

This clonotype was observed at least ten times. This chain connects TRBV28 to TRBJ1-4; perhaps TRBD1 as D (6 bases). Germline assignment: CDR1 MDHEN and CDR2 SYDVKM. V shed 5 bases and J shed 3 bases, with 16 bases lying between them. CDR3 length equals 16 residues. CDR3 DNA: TGTGCCAGCAGTCCTACTACAGGGTTTCCTAATGAAAAACTGTTTTTT. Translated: CASSPTTGFPNEKLFF.

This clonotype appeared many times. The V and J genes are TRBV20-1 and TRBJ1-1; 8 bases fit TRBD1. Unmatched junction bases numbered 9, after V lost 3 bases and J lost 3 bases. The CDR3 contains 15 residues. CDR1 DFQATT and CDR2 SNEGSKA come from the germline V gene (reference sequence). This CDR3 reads CSASDRGKWDTEAFF. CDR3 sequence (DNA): TGCAGTGCTAGCGACAGGGGAAAATGGGACACTGAAGCTTTCTTT.

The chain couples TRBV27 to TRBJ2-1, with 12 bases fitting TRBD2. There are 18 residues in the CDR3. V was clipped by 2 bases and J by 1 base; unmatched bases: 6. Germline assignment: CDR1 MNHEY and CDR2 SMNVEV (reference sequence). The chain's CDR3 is CASSLRASGGGSYNEQFF. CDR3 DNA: TGTGCCAGCAGTTTAAGGGCTAGCGGGGGGGGGTCCTACAATGAGCAGTTCTTC.

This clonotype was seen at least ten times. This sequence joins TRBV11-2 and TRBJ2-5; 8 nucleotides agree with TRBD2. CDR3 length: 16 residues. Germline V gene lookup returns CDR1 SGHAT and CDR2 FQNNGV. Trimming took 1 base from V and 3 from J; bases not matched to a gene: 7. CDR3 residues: CASSLVGLVEKETQYF. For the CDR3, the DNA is TGTGCCAGCAGCTTAGTGGGACTAGTAGAGAAAGAGACCCAGTACTTC. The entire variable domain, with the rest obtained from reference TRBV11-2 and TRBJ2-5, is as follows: EAGVAQSPRYKIIEKRQSVAFWCNPISGHATLYWYQQILGQGPKLLIQFQNNGVVDDSQLPKDRFSAERLKGVDSTLKIQPAKLEDSAVYLCASSLVGLVEKETQYFGPGTRLLVL.

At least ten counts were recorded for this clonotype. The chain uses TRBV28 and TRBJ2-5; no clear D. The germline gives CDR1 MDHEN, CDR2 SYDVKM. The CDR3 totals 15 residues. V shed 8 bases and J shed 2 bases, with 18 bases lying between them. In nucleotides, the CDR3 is TGTGCCAGCTTGCCACGACGGAACCTACAAGAGACCCAGTACTTC. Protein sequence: CASLPRRNLQETQYF.

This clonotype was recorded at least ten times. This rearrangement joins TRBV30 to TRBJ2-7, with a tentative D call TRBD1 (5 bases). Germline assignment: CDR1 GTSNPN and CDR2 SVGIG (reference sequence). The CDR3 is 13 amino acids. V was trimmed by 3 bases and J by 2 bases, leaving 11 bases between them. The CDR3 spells CAWSAQVAYEQYF. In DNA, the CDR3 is TGTGCCTGGAGCGCACAGGTGGCCTACGAGCAGTACTTC.

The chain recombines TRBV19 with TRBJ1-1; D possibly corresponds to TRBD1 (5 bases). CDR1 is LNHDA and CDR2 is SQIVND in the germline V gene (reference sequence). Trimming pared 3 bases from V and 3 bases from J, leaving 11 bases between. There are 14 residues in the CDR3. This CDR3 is CASSIGTYDTEAFF. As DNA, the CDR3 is TGTGCCAGTAGTATCGGGACCTATGACACTGAAGCTTTCTTT.

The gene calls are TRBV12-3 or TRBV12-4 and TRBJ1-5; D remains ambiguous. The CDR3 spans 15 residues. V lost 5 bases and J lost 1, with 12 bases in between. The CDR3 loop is CASSPGVRSNQPQHF. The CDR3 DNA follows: TGTGCCAGCAGTCCGGGTGTAAGGAGCAATCAGCCCCAGCATTTT.

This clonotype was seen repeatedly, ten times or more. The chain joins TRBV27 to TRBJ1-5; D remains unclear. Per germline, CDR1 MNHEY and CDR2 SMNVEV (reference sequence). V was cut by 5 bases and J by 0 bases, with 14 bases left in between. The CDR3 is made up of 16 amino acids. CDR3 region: CASSNAGPYSNQPQHF. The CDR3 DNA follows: TGTGCCAGCAGTAATGCAGGTCCTTATAGCAATCAGCCCCAGCATTTT.

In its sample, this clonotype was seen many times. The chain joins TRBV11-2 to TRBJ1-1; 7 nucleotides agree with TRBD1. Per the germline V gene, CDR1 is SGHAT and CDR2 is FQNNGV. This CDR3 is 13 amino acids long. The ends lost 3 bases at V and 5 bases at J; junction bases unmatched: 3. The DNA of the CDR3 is TGTGCCAGCAGCTTCCAGGGGGTAACTGAAGCTTTCTTT. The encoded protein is CASSFQGVTEAFF.

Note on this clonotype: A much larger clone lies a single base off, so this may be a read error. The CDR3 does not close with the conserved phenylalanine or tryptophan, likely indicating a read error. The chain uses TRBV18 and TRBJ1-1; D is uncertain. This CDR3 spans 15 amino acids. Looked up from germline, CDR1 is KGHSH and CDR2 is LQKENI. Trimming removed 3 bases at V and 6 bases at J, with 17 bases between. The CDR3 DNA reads TGTGCCAGCTCACCCGCCAGTTTGGGTTCATCTGAAGCTTTCCTT. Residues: CASSPASLGSSEAFL.

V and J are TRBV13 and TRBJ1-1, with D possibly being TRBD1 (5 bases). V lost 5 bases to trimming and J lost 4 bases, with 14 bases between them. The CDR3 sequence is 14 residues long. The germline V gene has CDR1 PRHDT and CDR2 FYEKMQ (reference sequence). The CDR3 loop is CASSTRVLGTEAFF. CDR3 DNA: TGTGCCAGCAGCACCAGGGTCCTGGGCACTGAAGCTTTCTTT.

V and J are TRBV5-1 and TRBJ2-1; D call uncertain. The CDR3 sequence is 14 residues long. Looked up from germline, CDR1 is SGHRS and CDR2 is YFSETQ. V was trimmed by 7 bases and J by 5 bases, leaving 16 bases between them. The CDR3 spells CASGRQGPDNEQFF. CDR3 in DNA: TGCGCCAGCGGACGTCAAGGGCCCGACAATGAGCAGTTCTTC.

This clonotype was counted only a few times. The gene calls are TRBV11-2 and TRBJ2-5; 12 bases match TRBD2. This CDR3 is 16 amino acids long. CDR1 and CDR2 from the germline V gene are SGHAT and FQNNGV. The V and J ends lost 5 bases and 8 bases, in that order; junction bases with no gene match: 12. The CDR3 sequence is CASSPLGLAGLTTQYF. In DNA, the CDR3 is TGTGCCAGCAGCCCGCTGGGACTAGCGGGCCTGACAACCCAGTACTTC.

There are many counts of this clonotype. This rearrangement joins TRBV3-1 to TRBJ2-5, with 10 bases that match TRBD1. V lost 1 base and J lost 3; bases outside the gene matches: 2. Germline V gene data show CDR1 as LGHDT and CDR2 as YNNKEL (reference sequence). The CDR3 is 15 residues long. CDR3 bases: TGTGCCAGCAGCCAAGGGGACAGGGGAAAAGAGACCCAGTACTTC. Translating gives CASSQGDRGKETQYF.

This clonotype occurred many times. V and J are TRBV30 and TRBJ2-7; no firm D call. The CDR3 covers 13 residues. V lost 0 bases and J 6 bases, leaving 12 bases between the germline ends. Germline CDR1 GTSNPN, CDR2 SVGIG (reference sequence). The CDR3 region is CAWSVHLVPEQYF. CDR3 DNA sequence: TGTGCCTGGAGTGTACACCTGGTCCCCGAGCAGTACTTC.

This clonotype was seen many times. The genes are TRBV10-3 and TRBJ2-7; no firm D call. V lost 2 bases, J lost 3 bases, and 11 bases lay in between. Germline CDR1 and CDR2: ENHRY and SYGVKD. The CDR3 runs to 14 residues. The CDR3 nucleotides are TGTGCCATCAGTGAGGATAGGGTTGTCTACGAGCAGTACTTC. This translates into CAISEDRVVYEQYF.

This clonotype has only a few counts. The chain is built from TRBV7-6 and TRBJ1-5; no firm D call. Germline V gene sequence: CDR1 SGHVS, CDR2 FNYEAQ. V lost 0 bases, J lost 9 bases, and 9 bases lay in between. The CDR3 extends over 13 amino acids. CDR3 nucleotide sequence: TGTGCCAGCAGCTTAGCGGAAGATGGGCCCCAGCATTTT. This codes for CASSLAEDGPQHF.

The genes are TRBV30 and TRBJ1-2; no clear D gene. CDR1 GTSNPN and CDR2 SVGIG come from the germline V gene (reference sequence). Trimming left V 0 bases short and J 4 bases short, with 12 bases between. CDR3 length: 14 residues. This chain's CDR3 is CAWSVSRLPYGYTF. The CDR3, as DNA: TGTGCCTGGAGTGTATCGAGGCTACCCTATGGCTACACCTTC.